A selection of T cell receptor beta chains follows, all from one sample in a study of shared clonotypes between healthy human individuals. Assay: immunoSEQ multiplex PCR; the TCRdb copy retains only in-frame clones and omits some. The sample carries millions of clones, roughly 95% recorded once. The sequenced sample was naive CD4+ T cells sorted from blood. The receptor set was obtained from a man younger than 35 in good health. CDR3s include the opening cysteine and the closing phenylalanine or tryptophan. A D gene is named only where the DNA matches it firmly. The listing skips clone size in some rows; elsewhere it reads once, few, many or a size class.

TRBV6-1	TRBJ2-3	.	.	TGTGCCAGCAGTCGAGATAGCACAGATACGCAGTATTTT	CASSRDSTDTQYF
TRBV2	TRBJ2-3	.	.	TGTGCCAGCAGTGAGCTAGTCAGCACAGATACGCAGTATTTT	CASSELVSTDTQYF
TRBV5-1	TRBJ2-7	.	TRBD2	TGCGCCAGCAGCTTGGCCGGTAGCGGGGTAAGAGGCGAGCAGTACTTC	CASSLAGSGVRGEQYF
TRBV11-2	TRBJ1-2	.	.	TGTGCCAGCAGCCCTCCGGGGCAGGGTGGCTACACCTTC	CASSPPGQGGYTF
TRBV10-3	TRBJ1-1	.	.	TGTGCCACCTCTGGCAGGGAGGACACTGAAGCTTTCTTT	CATSGREDTEAFF
TRBV10-3	TRBJ2-3	once	.	TGTGCCATGCACCCTGGGGGCACGGCGTCCCTCCCGTATTTT	CAMHPGGTASLPYF
TRBV5-1	TRBJ2-1	.	TRBD2	TGCGCCAGCAGCTTACGGACTAGCGGGGGTTACAATGAGCAGTTCTTC	CASSLRTSGGYNEQFF
TRBV5-1	TRBJ2-7	.	TRBD1	TGCGCCAGCAGCTTAGCCCCCATTGGGACAGGGGCCTACGAGCAGTACTTC	CASSLAPIGTGAYEQYF
TRBV5-1	TRBJ2-5	.	TRBD1	TGCGCCAGTATGCCAGGGGGCACAAGTGGAGAGACCCAGTACTTC	CASMPGGTSGETQYF
TRBV21-1	TRBJ1-3	.	.	TGTGCCACCCAGGGGGGAAACACCATATATTTT	CATQGGNTIYF
TRBV6-1	TRBJ2-3	once	TRBD1	TGTGCCAGCAGTGAAGCCCCCCCGACAGGGGAGCAAGATACGCAGTATTTT	CASSEAPPTGEQDTQYF
TRBV5-1	TRBJ2-1	.	TRBD1	TGCGCCAGCAGCTTGGCCGGGACAGGGGGCGGTGAGCAGTTCTTC	CASSLAGTGGGEQFF